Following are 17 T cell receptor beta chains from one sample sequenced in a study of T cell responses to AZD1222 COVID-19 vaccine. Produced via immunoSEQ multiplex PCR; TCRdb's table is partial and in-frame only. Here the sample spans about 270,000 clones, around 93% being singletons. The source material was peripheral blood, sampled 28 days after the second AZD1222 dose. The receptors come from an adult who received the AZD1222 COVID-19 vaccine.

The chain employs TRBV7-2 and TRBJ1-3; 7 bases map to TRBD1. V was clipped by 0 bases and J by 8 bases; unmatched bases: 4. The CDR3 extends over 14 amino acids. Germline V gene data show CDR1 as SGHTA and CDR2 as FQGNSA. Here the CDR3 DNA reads TGTGCCAGCAGCTTAGCAGGCAGGGGGGACACCATATATTTT. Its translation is CASSLAGRGDTIYF.

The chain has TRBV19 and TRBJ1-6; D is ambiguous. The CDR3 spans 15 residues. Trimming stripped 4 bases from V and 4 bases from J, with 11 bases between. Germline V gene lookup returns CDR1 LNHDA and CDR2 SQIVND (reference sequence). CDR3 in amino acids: CASSTRGVYNSPLHF. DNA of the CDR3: TGTGCCAGTAGTACCCGCGGAGTTTATAATTCACCCCTCCACTTT.

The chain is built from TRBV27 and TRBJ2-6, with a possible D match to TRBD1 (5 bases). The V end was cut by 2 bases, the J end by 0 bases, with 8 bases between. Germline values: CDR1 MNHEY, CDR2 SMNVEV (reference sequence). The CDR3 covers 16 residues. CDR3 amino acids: CASSLRQFSGANVLTF. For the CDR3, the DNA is TGTGCCAGCAGTTTAAGACAGTTCTCTGGGGCCAACGTCCTGACTTTC.

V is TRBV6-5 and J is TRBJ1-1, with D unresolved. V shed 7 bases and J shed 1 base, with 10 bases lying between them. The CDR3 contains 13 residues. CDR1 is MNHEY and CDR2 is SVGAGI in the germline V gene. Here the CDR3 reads CASTSKGNTEAFF. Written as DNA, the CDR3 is TGTGCCAGCACCAGCAAGGGGAACACTGAAGCTTTCTTT.

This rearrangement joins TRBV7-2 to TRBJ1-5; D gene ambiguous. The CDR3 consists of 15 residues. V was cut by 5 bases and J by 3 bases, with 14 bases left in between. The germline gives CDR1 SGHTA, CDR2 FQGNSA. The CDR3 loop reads CASSPGWEYNQPQHF. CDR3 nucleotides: TGTGCCAGCAGCCCGGGGTGGGAGTACAATCAGCCCCAGCATTTT.

This CDR3 reads CATSRVGATMEKLFF. The CDR3 bases are TGTGCCACCAGCCGAGTGGGAGCAACTATGGAAAAACTGTTTTTT. The chain is built from TRBV15 and TRBJ1-4, with D hard to call. From germline, CDR1 is LNHNV and CDR2 YYDKDF (reference sequence). The CDR3 runs to 15 residues. Trimming took off 5 bases at V and 8 bases at J, with 18 bases between the two ends.

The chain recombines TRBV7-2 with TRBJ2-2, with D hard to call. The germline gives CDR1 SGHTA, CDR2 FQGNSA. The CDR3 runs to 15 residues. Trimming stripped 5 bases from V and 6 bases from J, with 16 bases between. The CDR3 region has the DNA TGTGCCAGCAGCCCGACCGGGCTAGGGTCCGGGGAGCTGTTTTTT. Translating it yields CASSPTGLGSGELFF.

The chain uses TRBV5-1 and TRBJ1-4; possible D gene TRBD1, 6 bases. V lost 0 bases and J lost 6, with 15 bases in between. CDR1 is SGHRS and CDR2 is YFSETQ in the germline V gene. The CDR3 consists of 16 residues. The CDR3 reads CASSLGARGADEKLFF. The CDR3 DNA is TGCGCCAGCAGCTTGGGCGCTAGGGGGGCCGATGAAAAACTGTTTTTT.

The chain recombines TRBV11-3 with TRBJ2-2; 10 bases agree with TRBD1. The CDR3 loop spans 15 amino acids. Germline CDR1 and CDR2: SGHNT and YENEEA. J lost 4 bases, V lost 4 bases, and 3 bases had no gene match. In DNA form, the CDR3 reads TGTGCCAGCAGCTCCGGGACAGGGGCCACCGGGGAGCTGTTTTTT. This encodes CASSSGTGATGELFF. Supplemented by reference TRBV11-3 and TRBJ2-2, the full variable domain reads EAGVVQSPRYKIIEKKQPVAFWCNPISGHNTLYWYLQNLGQGPELLIRYENEEAVDDSQLPKDRFSAERLKGVDSTLKIQPAELGDSAVYLCASSSGTGATGELFFGEGSRLTVL.

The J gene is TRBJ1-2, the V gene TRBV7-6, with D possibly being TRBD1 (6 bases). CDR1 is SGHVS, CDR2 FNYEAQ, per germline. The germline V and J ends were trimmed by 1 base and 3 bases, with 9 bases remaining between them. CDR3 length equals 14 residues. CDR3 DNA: TGTGCCAGCAGCTTAGACAGGGAGTACTATGGCTACACCTTC. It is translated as CASSLDREYYGYTF.

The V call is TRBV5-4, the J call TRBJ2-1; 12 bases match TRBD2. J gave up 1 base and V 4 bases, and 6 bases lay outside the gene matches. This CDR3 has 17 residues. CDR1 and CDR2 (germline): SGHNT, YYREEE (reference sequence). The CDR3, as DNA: TGTGCCAGCAGCAAGACTAGCGGGAGTGTTTCCTACAATGAGCAGTTCTTC. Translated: CASSKTSGSVSYNEQFF.

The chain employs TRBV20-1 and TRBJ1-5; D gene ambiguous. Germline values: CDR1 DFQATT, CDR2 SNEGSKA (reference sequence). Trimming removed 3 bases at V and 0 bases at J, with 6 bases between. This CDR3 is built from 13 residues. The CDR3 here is CSASANSNQPQHF. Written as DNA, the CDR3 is TGCAGTGCTAGTGCTAATAGCAATCAGCCCCAGCATTTT.

For the CDR3, the DNA is TGTGCCAGCAGTTTAGGGACAGGGGGCGCGGGGCAAGAGACCCAGTACTTC. This gives the protein CASSLGTGGAGQETQYF. The chain has TRBV28 and TRBJ2-5; 12 nucleotides match TRBD1. The CDR3 is 17 amino acids. The J segment lost 2 bases and the V segment lost 2 bases, leaving 6 bases of the junction unmatched. In germline, CDR1 is MDHEN, CDR2 SYDVKM.

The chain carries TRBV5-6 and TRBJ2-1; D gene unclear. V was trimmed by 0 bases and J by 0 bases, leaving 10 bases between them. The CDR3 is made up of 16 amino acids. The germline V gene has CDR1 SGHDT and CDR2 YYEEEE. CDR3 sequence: CASSLGLDSSYNEQFF. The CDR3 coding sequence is TGTGCCAGCAGCTTGGGTCTAGATAGCTCCTACAATGAGCAGTTCTTC.

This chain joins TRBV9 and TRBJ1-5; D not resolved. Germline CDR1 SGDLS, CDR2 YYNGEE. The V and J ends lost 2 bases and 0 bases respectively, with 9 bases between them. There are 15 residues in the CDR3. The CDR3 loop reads CASSVDGHSNQPQHF. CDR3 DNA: TGTGCCAGCAGCGTCGACGGTCATAGCAATCAGCCCCAGCATTTT.

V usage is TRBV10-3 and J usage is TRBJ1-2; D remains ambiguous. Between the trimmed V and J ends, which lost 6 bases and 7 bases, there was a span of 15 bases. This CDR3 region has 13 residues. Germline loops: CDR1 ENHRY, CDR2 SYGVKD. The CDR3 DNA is TGTGCCATCAGGGAGGGCAGTTCAGGTGGCTACACCTTC. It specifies CAIREGSSGGYTF.

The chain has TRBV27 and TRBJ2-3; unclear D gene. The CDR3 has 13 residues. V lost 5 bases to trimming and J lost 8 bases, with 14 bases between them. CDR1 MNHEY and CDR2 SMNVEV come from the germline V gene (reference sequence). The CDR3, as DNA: TGTGCCAGCAGTCCCTCCACTGGTGCTACGCAGTATTTT. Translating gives CASSPSTGATQYF.